This T cell receptor beta chain was captured by sequencing in a study of OX40 agonist ivuxolimab in advanced cancers. Study details: The patients got ivuxolimab, which is an agonistic anti-OX40 (CD134) antibody. About 44% of patients had received prior checkpoint inhibitor therapy.

Trimming removed 3 bases at V and 0 bases at J, with 10 bases between. Germline CDR1 SGDLS, CDR2 YYNGEE. This CDR3 has 15 amino acids. Study observations and caveats: Nonresponders included some who also had low normalized T-cell clonal expansion. The antigens recognized by the expanded peripheral T cells, that is their antigen specificity, were not determined.

A remark on this clone: Its antigen is not identified.

Profiled with immunoSEQ multiplex PCR; TCRdb holds only in-frame clones, not every one. The sample yields roughly 48,000 clones, about 89% seen once. The rearrangement joins TRBV9 to TRBJ1-3; D is uncertain. This clonotype was obtained from an adult with an advanced solid tumor such as melanoma, head and neck, liver or kidney cancer. The sample in question was CD4+ or CD8+ T cells sorted from blood, obtained in a trial of the OX40 agonist ivuxolimab. The CDR3 reads CASSAGWSSGNTIYF. CDR3 coding DNA: TGTGCCAGCAGCGCCGGTTGGAGCTCTGGAAACACCATATATTTT.